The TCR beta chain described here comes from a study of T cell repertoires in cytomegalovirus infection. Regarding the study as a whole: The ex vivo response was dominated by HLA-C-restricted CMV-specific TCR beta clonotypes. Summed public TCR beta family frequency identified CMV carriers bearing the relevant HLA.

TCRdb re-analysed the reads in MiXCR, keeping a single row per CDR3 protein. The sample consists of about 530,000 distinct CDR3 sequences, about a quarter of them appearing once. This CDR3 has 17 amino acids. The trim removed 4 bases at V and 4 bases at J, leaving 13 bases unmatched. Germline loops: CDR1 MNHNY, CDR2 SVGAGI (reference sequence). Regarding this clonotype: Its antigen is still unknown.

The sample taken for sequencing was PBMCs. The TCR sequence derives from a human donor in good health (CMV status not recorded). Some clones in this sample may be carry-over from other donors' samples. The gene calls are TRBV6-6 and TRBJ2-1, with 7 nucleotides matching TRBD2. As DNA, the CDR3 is TGTGCCAGCAGTTCGCCTCAAGGTGCGGGGGATTACAATGAGCAGTTCTTC. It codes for CASSSPQGAGDYNEQFF.